This T cell receptor beta chain was recorded in a study of T cells expressing NK-cell markers. The study, taken as a whole, reports: Where several donors were concerned, these clonotypes also led the CD3+CD56-NKG2C+ fraction. Certain NKG2C+ T cell clones were expanded, and their HCMV specificity remained unclear.

Regarding this clonotype: Its antigen is not known.

TCRdb reprocessed the 5' RACE reads, with one entry per CDR3 protein and no DNA. Its clone listing holds about 150,000 distinct CDR3 sequences. The CDR3 is 16 amino acids. The germline gives CDR1 MNHEY, CDR2 SMNVEV (reference sequence). The sequence came from a woman between 45 and 65 years old in good health. The chain recombines TRBV27 with TRBJ2-3; TCRdb selects TRBD1, and the lack of DNA leaves this call unchecked. What was sequenced was blood T cells: a sorted CD56 or NKG2C T cell subset, CD4+ or CD8+ T cells, or bulk PBMC T cells (not recorded which). This chain's CDR3 is CASSLLGTGGADTQYF.